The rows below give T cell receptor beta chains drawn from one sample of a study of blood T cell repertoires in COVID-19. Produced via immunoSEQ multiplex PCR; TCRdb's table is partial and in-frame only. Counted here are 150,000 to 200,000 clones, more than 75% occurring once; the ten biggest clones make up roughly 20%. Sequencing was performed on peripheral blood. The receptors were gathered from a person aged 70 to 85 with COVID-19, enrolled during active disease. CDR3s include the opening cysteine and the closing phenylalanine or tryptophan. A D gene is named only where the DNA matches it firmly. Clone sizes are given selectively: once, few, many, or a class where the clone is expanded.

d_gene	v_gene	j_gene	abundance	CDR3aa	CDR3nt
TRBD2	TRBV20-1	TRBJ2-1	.	CSASSSGGGFF	TGCAGTGCTAGCTCTAGCGGCGGAGGGTTCTTC
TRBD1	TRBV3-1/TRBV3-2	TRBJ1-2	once	CASRDRVSYGYTF	TGTGCCAGCAGAGACAGGGTTTCCTATGGCTACACCTTC
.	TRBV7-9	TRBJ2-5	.	CASSLRRGREETQYF	TGTGCCAGCAGCTTACGTCGGGGAAGGGAAGAGACCCAGTACTTC
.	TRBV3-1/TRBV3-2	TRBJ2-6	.	CASSQELQGPGSGANVLTF	TGTGCCAGCAGCCAAGAGTTGCAGGGGCCGGGATCTGGGGCCAACGTCCTGACTTTC
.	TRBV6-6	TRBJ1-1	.	CASSRATGLMNTEAFF	TGTGCCAGCAGTCGAGCCACGGGACTGATGAACACTGAAGCTTTCTTT
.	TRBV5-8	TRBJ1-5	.	CASSLTGRRDQPQHF	TGTGCCAGCAGCTTGACCGGGCGGCGGGATCAGCCCCAGCATTTT
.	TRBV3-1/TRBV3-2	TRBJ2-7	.	CASSPNQVGEQYF	TGTGCCAGCAGCCCAAACCAGGTAGGCGAGCAGTACTTC
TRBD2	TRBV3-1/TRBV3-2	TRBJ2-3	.	CASSPTGLAGGTQYF	TGTGCCAGCAGCCCCACGGGACTAGCGGGGGGCACGCAGTATTTT
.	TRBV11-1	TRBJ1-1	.	CASSLLRPRNTEAFF	TGTGCCAGCAGCTTATTGCGGCCCAGGAACACTGAAGCTTTCTTT
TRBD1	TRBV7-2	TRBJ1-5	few	CASSRTGGNQPQHF	TGTGCCAGCAGCCGTACAGGGGGCAATCAGCCCCAGCATTTT
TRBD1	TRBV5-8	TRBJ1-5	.	CASSLGQGVGQPQHF	TGTGCCAGCAGCTTGGGCCAGGGGGTTGGACAGCCCCAGCATTTT
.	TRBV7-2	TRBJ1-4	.	CASSLAYEKLFF	TGTGCCAGCAGCTTAGCCTATGAAAAACTGTTTTTT
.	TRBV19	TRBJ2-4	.	CASSIRLMAKNIQYF	TGTGCCAGTAGTATTCGACTGATGGCCAAAAACATTCAGTACTTC
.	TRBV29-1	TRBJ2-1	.	CSVPLMGLSGGQFF	TGCAGCGTCCCCCTGATGGGACTCAGCGGAGGGCAGTTCTTC
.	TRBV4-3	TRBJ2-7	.	CASSHQITYEQYF	TGCGCCAGCAGCCATCAGATTACCTACGAGCAGTACTTC
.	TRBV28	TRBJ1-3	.	CASRRQKENTIYF	TGTGCCAGCAGACGACAGAAGGAAAACACCATATATTTT
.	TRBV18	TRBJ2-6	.	CASSLAGPGANVLTF	TGTGCCAGCTCCCTTGCGGGGCCTGGGGCCAACGTCCTGACTTTC
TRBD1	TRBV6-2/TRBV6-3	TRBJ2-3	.	CASSLGTGTSTDTQYF	TGTGCCAGCAGCCTTGGGACAGGAACTAGCACAGATACGCAGTATTTT
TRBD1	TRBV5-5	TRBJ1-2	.	CASAEADRVGTF	TGTGCCAGCGCCGAAGCGGACAGGGTGGGCACCTTC
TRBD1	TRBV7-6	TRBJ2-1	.	CASSSSGTESSYNEQFF	TGTGCCAGCAGCTCCTCCGGGACAGAGAGCTCCTACAATGAGCAGTTCTTC
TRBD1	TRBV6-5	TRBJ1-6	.	CASRPPGQSNSPLHF	TGTGCCAGCAGACCCCCGGGACAGTCTAATTCACCCCTCCACTTT
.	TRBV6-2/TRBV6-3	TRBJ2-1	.	CASSSNQQGGGNNEQFF	TGTGCCAGCAGTTCCAACCAACAGGGAGGGGGAAACAATGAGCAGTTCTTC
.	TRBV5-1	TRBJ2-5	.	CASSNPRGTDQLEGTQYF	TGCGCCAGCAGCAACCCCCGGGGGACAGACCAGCTGGAGGGGACCCAGTACTTC